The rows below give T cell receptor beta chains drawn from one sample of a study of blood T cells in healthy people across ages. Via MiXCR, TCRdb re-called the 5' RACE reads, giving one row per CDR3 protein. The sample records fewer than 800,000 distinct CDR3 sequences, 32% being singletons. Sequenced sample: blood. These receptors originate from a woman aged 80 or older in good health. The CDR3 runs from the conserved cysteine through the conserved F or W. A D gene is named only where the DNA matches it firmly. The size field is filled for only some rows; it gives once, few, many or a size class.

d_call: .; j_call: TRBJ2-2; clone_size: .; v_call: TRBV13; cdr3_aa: CASSLVTGKNTGELFF; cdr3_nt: TGTGCCAGCAGCTTAGTTACAGGGAAGAACACCGGGGAGCTGTTTTTT
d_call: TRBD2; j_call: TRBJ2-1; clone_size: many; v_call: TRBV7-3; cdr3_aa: CASSPPRSGGVRGHTGNEQFF; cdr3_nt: TGTGCCAGCAGCCCCCCGAGGAGCGGGGGGGTGAGAGGGCACACCGGTAATGAGCAGTTCTTC
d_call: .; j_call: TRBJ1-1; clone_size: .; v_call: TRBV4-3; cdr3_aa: CASSQEQVRNTEAFF; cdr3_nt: TGCGCCAGCAGCCAAGAACAGGTTCGTAACACTGAAGCTTTCTTT
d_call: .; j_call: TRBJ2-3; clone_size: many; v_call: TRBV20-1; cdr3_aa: CSAPPWAWGLTDTQYF; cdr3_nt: TGCAGTGCCCCGCCTTGGGCGTGGGGACTTACAGATACGCAGTATTTT
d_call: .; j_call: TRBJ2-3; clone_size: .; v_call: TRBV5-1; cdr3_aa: CASSTRPGTAGDTQYF; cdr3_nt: TGTGCCAGCAGCACCCGTCCGGGGACTGCCGGGGATACGCAGTATTTT
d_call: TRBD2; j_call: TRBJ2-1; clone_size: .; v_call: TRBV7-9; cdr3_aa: CASSIAAGGQDEQFF; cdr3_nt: TGTGCCAGCAGCATTGCAGCGGGGGGGCAGGATGAGCAGTTCTTC
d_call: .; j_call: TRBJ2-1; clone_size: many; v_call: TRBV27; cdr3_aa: CASSLSVPPEQFF; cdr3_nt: TGTGCCAGCAGTTTAAGCGTCCCTCCTGAGCAGTTCTTC
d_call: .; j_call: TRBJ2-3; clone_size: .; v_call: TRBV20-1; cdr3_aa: CSARARSGLARGTDTQYF; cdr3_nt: TGCAGTGCTAGAGCAAGGTCCGGGCTAGCGAGGGGCACAGATACGCAGTATTTT
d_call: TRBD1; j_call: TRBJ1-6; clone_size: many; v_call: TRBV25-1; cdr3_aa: CASSESWTGASPLHF; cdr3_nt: TGTGCCAGCAGTGAATCATGGACAGGGGCCTCACCCCTCCACTTT
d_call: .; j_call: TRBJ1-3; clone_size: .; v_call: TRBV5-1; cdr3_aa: CASSFRPDSGNTIYF; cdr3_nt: TGCGCCAGCAGCTTCAGGCCGGACTCTGGAAACACCATATATTTT
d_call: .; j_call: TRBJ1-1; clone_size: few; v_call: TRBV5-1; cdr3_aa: CASSLGQADTEAFF; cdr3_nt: TGCGCCAGCAGCTTGGGACAGGCGGACACTGAAGCTTTCTTT
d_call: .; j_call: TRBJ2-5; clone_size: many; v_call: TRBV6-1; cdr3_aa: CASSDIRGAGETQYF; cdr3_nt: TGTGCCAGCAGTGATATTAGAGGGGCAGGGGAGACCCAGTACTTC
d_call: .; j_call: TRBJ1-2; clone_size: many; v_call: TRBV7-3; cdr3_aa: CASSLNPDRPYGYTF; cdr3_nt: TGTGCCAGCAGCTTAAATCCTGACAGGCCCTACGGCTACACCTTC
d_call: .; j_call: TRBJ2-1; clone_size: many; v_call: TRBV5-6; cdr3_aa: CASTIQGGINEQFF; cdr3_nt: TGTGCCAGCACCATCCAGGGGGGTATCAATGAGCAGTTCTTC
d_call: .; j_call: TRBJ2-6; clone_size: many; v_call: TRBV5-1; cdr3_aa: CASRPDRTSSGANVLTF; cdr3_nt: TGCGCCAGCAGACCGGACAGAACCTCCTCTGGGGCCAACGTCCTGACTTTC
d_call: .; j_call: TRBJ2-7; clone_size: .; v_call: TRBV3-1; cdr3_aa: CASSQGFAQGGETRYF; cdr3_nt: TGTGCCAGCAGCCAAGGGTTTGCGCAGGGGGGAGAGACCCGGTACTTC
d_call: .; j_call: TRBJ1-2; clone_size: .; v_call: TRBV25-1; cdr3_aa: CTSSESSGYTF; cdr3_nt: TGTACCAGCAGTGAATCGAGTGGCTACACCTTC
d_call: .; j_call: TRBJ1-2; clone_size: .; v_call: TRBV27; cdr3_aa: CASGDGGRNYGYTF; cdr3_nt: TGCGCTTCGGGGGACGGGGGCCGGAACTATGGCTACACCTTC
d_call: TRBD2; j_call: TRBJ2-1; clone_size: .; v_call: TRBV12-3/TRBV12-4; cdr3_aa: CASTIGGGASYNEQFF; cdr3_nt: TGTGCCAGCACCATTGGCGGGGGGGCGTCCTACAATGAGCAGTTCTTC
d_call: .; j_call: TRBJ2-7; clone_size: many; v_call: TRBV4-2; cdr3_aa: CASSQDPSTTAYF; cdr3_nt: TGTGCCAGCAGCCAAGACCCTTCTACCACCGCGTACTTC
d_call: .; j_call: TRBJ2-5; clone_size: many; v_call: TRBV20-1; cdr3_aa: CSARDVDFGPETQYF; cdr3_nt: TGCAGTGCTAGAGACGTCGATTTCGGTCCAGAGACCCAGTACTTC
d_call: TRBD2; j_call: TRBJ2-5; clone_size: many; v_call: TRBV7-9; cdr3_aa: CASSFREGETQYF; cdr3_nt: TGTGCCAGCAGCTTCAGGGAGGGAGAGACCCAGTACTTC
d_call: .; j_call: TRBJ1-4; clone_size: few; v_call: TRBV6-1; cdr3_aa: CASRLGFEKLFF; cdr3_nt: TGTGCCAGCAGGTTGGGGTTTGAAAAACTGTTTTTT
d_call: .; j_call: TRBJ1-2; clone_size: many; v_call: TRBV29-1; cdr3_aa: CSVDVGGTNYGYTF; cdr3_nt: TGCAGCGTTGACGTCGGGGGAACGAACTATGGCTACACCTTC
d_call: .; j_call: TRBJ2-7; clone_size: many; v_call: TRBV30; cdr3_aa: CAWNAGVYEQYF; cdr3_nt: TGTGCCTGGAATGCAGGGGTCTACGAGCAGTACTTC
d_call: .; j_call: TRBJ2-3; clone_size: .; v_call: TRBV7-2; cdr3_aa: CASSLSAGPDTQYF; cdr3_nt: TGTGCCAGCAGCTTATCCGCAGGGCCAGATACGCAGTATTTT
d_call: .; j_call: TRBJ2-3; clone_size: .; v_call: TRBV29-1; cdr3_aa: CSVEGGLTDTQYF; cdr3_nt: TGCAGCGTTGAAGGCGGGTTAACAGATACGCAGTATTTT
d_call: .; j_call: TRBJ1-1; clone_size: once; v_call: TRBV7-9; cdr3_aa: CASSLRLPPEAFF; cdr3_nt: TGTGCCAGCAGCTTAAGGCTCCCCCCTGAAGCTTTCTTT
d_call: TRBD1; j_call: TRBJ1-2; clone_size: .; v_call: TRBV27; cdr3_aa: CASSLTGANGYTF; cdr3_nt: TGTGCCAGCAGTTTGACAGGGGCCAACGGCTACACCTTC
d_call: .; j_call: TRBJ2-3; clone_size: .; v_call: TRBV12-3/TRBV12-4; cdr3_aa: CASSLRARVSADVQYF; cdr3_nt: TGTGCCAGCAGTTTAAGGGCCAGAGTCAGCGCAGATGTGCAGTATTTC
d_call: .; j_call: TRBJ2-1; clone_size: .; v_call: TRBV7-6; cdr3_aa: CASSLVGAYNEQFF; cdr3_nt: TGTGCCAGCAGCTTAGTCGGGGCTTACAATGAGCAGTTCTTC
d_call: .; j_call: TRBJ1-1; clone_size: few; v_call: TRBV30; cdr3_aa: CAWRWDATRNTEAFF; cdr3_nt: TGTGCCTGGAGGTGGGACGCTACAAGGAACACTGAAGCTTTCTTT
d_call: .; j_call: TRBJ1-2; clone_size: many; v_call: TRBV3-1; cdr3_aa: CASSQGAGGGALYGYTF; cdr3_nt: TGTGCCAGCAGCCAAGGCGCTGGGGGGGGCGCCCTCTATGGCTACACCTTC
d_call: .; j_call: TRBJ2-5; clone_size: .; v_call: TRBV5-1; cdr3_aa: CASSDSGETQYF; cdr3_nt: TGCGCCAGTTCGGACAGCGGAGAGACCCAGTACTTC
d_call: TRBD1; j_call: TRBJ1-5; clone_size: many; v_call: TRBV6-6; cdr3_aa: CASSQDRGSYQPQHF; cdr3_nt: TGTGCCAGCAGCCAGGACAGGGGGTCGTATCAGCCCCAGCATTTT
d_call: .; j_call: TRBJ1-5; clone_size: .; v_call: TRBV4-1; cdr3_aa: CASSQVLGAGQPQHF; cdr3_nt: TGCGCCAGCAGCCAAGTTTTAGGGGCAGGTCAGCCCCAGCATTTT
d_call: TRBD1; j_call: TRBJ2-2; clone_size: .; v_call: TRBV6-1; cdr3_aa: CASRRGQGGTNTGELFF; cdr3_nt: TGTGCCAGCAGACGGGGACAGGGGGGAACGAACACCGGGGAGCTGTTTTTT
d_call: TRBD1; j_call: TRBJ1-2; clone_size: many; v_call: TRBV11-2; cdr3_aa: CASSGRRDRGGGANYGYTF; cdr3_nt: TGTGCCAGCAGCGGTCGCCGGGACAGGGGCGGAGGAGCTAACTATGGCTACACCTTC
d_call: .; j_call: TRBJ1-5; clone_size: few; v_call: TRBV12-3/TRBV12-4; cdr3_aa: CASSRGATRVQPQHF; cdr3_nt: TGTGCCAGCAGCAGGGGCGCGACCCGTGTTCAGCCCCAGCATTTT
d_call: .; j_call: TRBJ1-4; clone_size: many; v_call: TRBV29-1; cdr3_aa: CSVEEGGGQLFF; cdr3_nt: TGCAGCGTTGAAGAGGGCGGGGGGCAACTGTTTTTT
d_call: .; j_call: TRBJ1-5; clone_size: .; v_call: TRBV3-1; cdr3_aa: CASSHRGDPQHF; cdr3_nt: TGTGCCAGCAGCCACAGGGGTGACCCCCAGCATTTT
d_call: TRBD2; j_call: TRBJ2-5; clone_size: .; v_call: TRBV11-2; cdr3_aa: CASSLDLGGANQGTQYF; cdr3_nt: TGTGCCAGCAGCTTAGATTTGGGAGGGGCCAACCAAGGGACCCAGTACTTC
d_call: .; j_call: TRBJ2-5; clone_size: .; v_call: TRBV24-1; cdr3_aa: CATSDGPNYNEQYF; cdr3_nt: TGTGCCACCAGTGATGGACCGAACTACAATGAGCAGTACTTC
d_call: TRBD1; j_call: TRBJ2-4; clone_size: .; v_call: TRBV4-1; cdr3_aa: CASSPLGQGGNIQYF; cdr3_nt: TGCGCCAGCAGCCCATTGGGACAGGGTGGAAACATTCAGTACTTC
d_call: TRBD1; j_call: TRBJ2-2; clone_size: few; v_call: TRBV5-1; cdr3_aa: CASSPLNRGNTGELFF; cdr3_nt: TGCGCCAGCAGCCCCCTAAACAGGGGCAACACCGGGGAGCTGTTTTTT
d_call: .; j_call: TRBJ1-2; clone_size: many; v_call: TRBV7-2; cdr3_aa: CASSLGSWDYGYTF; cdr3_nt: TGTGCCAGCAGCTTAGGATCTTGGGACTATGGCTACACCTTC
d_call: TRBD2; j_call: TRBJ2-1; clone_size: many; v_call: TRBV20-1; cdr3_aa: CSARDGTSAYNEQFF; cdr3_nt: TGCAGTGCTAGAGATGGGACTAGCGCCTACAATGAGCAGTTCTTC
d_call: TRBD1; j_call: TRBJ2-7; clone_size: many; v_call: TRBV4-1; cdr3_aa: CASSREPGGHAEQYF; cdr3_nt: TGCGCCAGCAGCCGTGAACCAGGGGGACACGCCGAGCAGTACTTC
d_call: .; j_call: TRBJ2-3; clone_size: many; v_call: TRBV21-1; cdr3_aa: CASRQGPTDTQYF; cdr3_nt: TGTGCCAGCAGACAGGGGCCCACAGATACGCAGTATTTT
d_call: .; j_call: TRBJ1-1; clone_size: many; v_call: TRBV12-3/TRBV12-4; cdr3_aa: CASTKTERTEAFF; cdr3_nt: TGTGCCAGCACTAAGACAGAAAGGACTGAAGCTTTCTTT
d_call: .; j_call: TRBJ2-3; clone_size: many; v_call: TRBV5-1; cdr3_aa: CASSLGTGTDTQYF; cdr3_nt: TGTGCCAGCAGCCTCGGGACGGGCACAGATACGCAGTATTTT
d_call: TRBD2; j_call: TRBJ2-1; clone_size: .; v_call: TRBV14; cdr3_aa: CASSQLAGGSYNERFF; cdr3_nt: TGTGCCAGCAGCCAATTAGCGGGGGGCTCCTACAATGAGCGGTTCTTC
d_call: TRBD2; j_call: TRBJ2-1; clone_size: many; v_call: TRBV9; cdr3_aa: CASSQTLAGGRNEQFF; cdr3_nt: TGTGCCAGCAGCCAAACCTTAGCGGGGGGTCGGAATGAGCAGTTCTTC
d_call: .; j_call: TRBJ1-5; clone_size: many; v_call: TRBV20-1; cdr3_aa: CSAIGEANSNQPQHF; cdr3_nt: TGCAGTGCTATTGGGGAGGCCAATAGCAATCAGCCCCAGCATTTT
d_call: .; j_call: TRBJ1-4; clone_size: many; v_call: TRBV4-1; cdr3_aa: CASSQRTLGNEKLFF; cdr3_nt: TGCGCCAGCAGCCAGCGGACGTTGGGGAATGAAAAACTGTTTTTT
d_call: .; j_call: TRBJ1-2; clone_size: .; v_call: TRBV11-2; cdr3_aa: CASSAGGGFANYGYTF; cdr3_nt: TGTGCCAGCAGCGCTGGGGGGGGCTTCGCTAACTATGGCTACACCTTC
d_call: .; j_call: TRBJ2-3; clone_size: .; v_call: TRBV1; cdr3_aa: CTGSAANRLAEDTQYF; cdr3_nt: TGCACCGGCAGCGCGGCTAATCGGCTAGCGGAGGATACGCAGTATTTT
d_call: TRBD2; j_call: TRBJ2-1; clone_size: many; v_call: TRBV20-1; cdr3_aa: CSARDARETTSGGAGEQFF; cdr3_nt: TGCAGTGCTAGAGATGCCCGGGAAACGACTAGCGGGGGGGCGGGTGAGCAGTTCTTC
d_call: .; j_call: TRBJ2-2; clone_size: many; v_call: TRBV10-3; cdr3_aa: CAISLVLRDTGELFF; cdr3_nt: TGTGCCATCAGCCTAGTTTTACGGGACACCGGGGAGCTGTTTTTT